This entry describes one T cell receptor beta chain. Antigen specificity is unknown. With V trimmed by 6 bases and J by 5 bases, 4 bases remained unmatched. The CDR3 totals 13 residues. From germline, CDR1 is KGHSH and CDR2 LQKENI. The sample belongs to a study of cytomegalovirus exposure and HLA in healthy donors. The PCR had 60 Vbeta and 13 Jbeta primers. Libraries were prepared by immunoSEQ multiplex PCR; TCRdb keeps only in-frame clonotypes and omits some of them. The sample yields more than 90,000 clones, about four fifths seen once. General study findings and limits: Roughly even sequencing depth across donors was the assumption behind the presence/absence analyses. Using a false discovery rate of 0.05, a later analysis showed that approximately 17,000 TCR beta sequences were associated with HLA alleles.

The V and J genes are TRBV18 and TRBJ2-7; 10 nucleotides align to TRBD1. The clonotype was recovered from a man aged 25 to 45 in good health and CMV-seropositive. Sequenced sample: PBMCs. In nucleotides, the CDR3 is TGTGCCAGCTCGCCGGGACAGGGGAACGAGCAGTACTTC. Its protein product is CASSPGQGNEQYF.